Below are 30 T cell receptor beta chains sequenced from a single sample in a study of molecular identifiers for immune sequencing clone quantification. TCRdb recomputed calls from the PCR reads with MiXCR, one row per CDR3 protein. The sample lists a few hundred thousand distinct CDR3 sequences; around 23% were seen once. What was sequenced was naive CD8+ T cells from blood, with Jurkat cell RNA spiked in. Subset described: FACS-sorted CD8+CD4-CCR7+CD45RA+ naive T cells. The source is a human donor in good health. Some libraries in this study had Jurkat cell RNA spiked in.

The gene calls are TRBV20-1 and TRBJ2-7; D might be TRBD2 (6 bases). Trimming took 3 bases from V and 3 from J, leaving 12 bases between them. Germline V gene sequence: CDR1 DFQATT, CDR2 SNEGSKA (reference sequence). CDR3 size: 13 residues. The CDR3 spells CSAREGWGYEQYF. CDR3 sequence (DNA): TGCAGTGCTAGGGAGGGTTGGGGCTACGAGCAGTACTTC.

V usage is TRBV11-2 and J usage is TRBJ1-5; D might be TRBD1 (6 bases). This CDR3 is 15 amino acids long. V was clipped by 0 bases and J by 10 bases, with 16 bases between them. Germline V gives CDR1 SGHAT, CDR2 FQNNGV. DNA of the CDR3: TGTGCCAGCAGCTTAGACTTTTCAGGGGTAAGCCCCCAGCATTTT. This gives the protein CASSLDFSGVSPQHF.

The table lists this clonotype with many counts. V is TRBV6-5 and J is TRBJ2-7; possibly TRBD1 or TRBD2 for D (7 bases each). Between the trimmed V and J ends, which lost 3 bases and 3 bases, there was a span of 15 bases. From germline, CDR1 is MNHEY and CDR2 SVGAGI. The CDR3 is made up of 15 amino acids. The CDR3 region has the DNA TGTGCCAGCAGTTATTGGGGAGGGGGCAACTACGAGCAGTACTTC. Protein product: CASSYWGGGNYEQYF.

The CDR3 DNA is TGTGCCAGCAGCCAGGGACAGGGAGTTTATAGCAATCAGCCCCAGCATTTT. Translating gives CASSQGQGVYSNQPQHF. This rearrangement joins TRBV9 to TRBJ1-5; 9 nucleotides match TRBD1. Germline V CDR1 and CDR2: SGDLS, YYNGEE. This CDR3 is built from 17 residues. J lost 0 bases, V lost 4 bases, and 8 bases had no gene match.

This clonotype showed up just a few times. The CDR3 protein is CASSQDSTGGTNEKLFF. As DNA, the CDR3 is TGCGCCAGCAGCCAAGATTCGACAGGGGGCACTAATGAAAAACTGTTTTTT. The chain couples TRBV4-3 to TRBJ1-4; 10 bases match TRBD1. Germline CDR1 reads LGHNA; CDR2 reads YSLEER. The CDR3 has 17 amino acids. Trimming cost V 0 bases and J 2 bases; bases outside gene matches: 3.

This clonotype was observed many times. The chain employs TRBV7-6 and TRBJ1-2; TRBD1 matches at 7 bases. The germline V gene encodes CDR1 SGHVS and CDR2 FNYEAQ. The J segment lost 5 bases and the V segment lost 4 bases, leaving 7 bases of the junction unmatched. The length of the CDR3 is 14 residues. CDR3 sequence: CASSSRDSEYGYTF. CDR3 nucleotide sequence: TGTGCCAGCAGCTCCCGGGACAGTGAATATGGCTACACCTTC. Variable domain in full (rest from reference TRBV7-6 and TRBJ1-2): GAGVSQSPRYKVTKRGQDVALRCDPISGHVSLYWYRQALGQGPEFLTYFNYEAQQDKSGLPNDRFSAERPEGSISTLTIQRTEQRDSAMYRCASSSRDSEYGYTFGSGTRLTVV.

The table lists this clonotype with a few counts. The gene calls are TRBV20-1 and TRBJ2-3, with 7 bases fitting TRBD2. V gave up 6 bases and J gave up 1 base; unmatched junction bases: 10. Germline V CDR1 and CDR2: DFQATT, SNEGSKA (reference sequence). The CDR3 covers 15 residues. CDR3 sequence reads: CSARGPSGGTDTQYF. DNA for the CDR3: TGCAGTGCCCGAGGGCCCAGCGGGGGCACAGATACGCAGTATTTT.

CDR3 region: CASSQEATGYEQYF. CDR3 DNA: TGTGCCAGCAGCCAAGAGGCGACAGGGTACGAGCAGTACTTC. The chain carries TRBV12-3 or TRBV12-4 and TRBJ2-7, with 7 bases fitting TRBD1. The trim removed 6 bases at V and 4 bases at J, leaving 9 bases unmatched. The CDR3 extends over 14 amino acids.

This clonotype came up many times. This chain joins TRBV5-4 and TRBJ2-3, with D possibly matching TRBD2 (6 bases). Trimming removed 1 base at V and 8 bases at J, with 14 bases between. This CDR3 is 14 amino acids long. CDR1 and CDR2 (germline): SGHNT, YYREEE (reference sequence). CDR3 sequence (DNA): TGTGCCAGCAGCTTGTGGGGGGATGGTGGTACGCAGTATTTT. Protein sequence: CASSLWGDGGTQYF.

CDR3 residues: CASSHATGSSFPGAYEQYF. The CDR3 region has the DNA TGTGCCAGCAGTCATGCGACAGGGTCTAGCTTTCCCGGTGCCTACGAGCAGTACTTC. V is TRBV27 and J is TRBJ2-7; 7 positions match TRBD1. The CDR3 is 19 amino acids. V was pared by 5 bases and J by 2 bases, with 21 bases of the junction left unmatched. Germline V lookup: CDR1 MNHEY, CDR2 SMNVEV (reference sequence).

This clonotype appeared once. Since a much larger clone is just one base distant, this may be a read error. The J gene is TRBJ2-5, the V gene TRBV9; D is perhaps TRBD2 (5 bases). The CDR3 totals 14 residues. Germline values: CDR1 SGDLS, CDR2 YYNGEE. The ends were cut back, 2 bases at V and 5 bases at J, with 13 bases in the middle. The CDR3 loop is CASSVGNVHETQYF. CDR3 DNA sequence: TGTGCCAGCAGCGTCGGGAATGTGCATGAGACCCAGTACTTC. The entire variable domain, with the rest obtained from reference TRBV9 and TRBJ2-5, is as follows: DSGVTQTPKHLITATGQRVTLRCSPRSGDLSVYWYQQSLDQGLQFLIQYYNGEERAKGNILERFSAQQFPDLHSELNLSSLELGDSALYFCASSVGNVHETQYFGPGTRLLVL.

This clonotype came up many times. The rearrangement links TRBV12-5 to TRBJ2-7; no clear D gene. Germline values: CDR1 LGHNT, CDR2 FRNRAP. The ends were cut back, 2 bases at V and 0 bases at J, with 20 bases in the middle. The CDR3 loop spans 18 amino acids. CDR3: CASGLPLERPASSYEQYF. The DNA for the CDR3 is TGTGCTAGTGGTTTGCCACTGGAAAGGCCTGCCAGCTCCTACGAGCAGTACTTC.

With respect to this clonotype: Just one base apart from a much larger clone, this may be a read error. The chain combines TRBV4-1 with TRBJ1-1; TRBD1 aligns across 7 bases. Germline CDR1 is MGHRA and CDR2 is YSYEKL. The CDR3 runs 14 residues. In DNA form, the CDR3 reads TGCGCCAGCAGCCAAGGCTCAGGGGGAGCTTTGGCTCTCTTT. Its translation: CASSQGSGGALALF.

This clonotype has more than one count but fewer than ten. The DNA for the CDR3 is TGTGCCAGCAGCTTAGATCTAGCGGGCCTCGGTACCTACGAGCAGTACTTC. Residues: CASSLDLAGLGTYEQYF. The chain employs TRBV7-2 and TRBJ2-7, with TRBD2 identical over 8 bases. The germline gives CDR1 SGHTA, CDR2 FQGNSA. CDR3 length equals 17 residues. V was clipped by 1 base and J by 2 bases; unmatched bases: 10.

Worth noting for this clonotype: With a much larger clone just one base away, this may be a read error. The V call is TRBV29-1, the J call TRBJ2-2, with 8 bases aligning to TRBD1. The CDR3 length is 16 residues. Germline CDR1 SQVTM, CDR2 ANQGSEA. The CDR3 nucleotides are TGCGGCGTTCAGGGGGCACGGTTTAAAGACACCGGGGAGCTGTTTTTT. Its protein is CGVQGARFKDTGELFF.

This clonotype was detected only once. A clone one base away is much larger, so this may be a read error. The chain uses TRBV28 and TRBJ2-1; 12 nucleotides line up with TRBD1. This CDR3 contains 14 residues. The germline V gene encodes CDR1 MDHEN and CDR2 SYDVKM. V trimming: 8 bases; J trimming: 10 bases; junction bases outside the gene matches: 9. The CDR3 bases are TGTGCCAGCGAACGCGGGACAGGGGGCTCCGAGCAGTTCTTC. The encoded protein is CASERGTGGSEQFF.

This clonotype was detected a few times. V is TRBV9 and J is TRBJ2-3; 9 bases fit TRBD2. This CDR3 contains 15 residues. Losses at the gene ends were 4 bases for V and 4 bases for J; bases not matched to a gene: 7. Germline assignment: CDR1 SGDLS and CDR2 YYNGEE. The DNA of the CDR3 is TGTGCCAGCAGCTATAGCGGGAGCGGGGCAGATACGCAGTATTTT. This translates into CASSYSGSGADTQYF.

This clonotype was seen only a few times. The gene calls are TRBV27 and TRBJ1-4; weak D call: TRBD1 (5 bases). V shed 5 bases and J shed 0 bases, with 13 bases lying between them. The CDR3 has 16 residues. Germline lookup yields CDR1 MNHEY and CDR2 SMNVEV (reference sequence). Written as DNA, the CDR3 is TGTGCCAGCAGTCCTGAGCCGGGGGCAACTAATGAAAAACTGTTTTTT. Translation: CASSPEPGATNEKLFF.

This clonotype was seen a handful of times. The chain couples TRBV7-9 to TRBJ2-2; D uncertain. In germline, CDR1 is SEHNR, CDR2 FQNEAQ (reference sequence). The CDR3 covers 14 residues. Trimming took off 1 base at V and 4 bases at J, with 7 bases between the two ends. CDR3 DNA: TGTGCCAGCAGCTTAGTTGTCAGCACCGGGGAGCTGTTTTTT. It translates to CASSLVVSTGELFF.

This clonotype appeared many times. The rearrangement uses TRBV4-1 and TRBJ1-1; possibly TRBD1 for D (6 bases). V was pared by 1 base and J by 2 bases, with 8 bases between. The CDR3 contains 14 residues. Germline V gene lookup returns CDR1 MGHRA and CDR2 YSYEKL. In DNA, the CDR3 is TGCGCCAGCAGCCAAGTGACAGGCAACACTGAAGCTTTCTTT. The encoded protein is CASSQVTGNTEAFF.

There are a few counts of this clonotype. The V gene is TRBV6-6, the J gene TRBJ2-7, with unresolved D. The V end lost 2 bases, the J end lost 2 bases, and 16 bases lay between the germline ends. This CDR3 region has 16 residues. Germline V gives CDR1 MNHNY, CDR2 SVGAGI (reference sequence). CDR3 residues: CASSYPDQAVPYEQYF. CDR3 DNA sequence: TGTGCCAGCAGTTACCCAGACCAGGCGGTTCCCTACGAGCAGTACTTC.

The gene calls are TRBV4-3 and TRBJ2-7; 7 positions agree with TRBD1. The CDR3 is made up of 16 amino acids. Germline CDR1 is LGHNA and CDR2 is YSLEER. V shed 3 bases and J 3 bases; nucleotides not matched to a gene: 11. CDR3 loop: CASSQLPGTVDYEQYF. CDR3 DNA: TGCGCCAGCAGCCAGCTTCCCGGGACAGTGGACTACGAGCAGTACTTC.

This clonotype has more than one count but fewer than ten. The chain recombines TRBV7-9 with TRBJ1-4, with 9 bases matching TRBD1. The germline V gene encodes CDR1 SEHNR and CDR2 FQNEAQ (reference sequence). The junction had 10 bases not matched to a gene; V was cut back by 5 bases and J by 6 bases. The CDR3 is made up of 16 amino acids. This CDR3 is CASSLPQGQGHEKLFF. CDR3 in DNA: TGTGCCAGCAGCCTACCGCAGGGACAGGGACATGAAAAACTGTTTTTT. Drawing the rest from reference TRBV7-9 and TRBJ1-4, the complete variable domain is DTGVSQNPRHKITKRGQNVTFRCDPISEHNRLYWYRQTLGQGPEFLTYFQNEAQLEKSRLLSDRFSAERPKGSFSTLEIQRTEQGDSAMYLCASSLPQGQGHEKLFFGSGTQLSVL.

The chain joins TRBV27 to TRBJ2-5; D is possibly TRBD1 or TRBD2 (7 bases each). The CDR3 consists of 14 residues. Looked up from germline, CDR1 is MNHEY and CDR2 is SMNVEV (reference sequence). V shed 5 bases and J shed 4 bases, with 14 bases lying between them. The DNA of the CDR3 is TGTGCCAGCAGTACTACAGGGGAGGGAGAGACCCAGTACTTC. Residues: CASSTTGEGETQYF.

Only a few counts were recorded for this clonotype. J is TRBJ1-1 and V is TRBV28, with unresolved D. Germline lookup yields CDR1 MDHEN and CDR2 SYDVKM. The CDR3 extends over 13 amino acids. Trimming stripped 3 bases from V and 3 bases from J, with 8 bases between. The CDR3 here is CASSLETHTEAFF. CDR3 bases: TGTGCCAGCAGTTTGGAGACCCACACTGAAGCTTTCTTT.

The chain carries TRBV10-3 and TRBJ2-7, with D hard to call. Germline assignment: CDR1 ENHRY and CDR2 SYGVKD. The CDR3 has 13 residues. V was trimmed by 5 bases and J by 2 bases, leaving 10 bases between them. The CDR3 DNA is TGTGCCATCAGTCACGGACGGACCTACGAGCAGTACTTC. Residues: CAISHGRTYEQYF.

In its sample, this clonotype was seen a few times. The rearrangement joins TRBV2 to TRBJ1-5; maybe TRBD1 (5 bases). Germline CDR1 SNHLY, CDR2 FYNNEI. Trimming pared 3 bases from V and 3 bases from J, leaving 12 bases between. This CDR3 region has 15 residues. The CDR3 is CASSEGQGNNQPQHF. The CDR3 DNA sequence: TGTGCCAGCAGTGAGGGGCAGGGAAACAATCAGCCCCAGCATTTT.

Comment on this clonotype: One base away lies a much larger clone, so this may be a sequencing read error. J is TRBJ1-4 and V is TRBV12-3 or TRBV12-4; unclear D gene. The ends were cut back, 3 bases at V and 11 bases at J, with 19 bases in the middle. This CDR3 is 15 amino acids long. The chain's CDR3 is CASSFVTVNMRKLFF. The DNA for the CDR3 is TGTGCCAGCAGTTTTGTAACAGTTAATATGAGGAAACTGTTTTTT.

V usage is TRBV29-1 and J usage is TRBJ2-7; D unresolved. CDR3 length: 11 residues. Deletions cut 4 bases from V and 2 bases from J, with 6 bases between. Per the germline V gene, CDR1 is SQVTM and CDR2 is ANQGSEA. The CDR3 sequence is CSVGLAYEQYF. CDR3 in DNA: TGCAGCGTTGGATTGGCCTACGAGCAGTACTTC.

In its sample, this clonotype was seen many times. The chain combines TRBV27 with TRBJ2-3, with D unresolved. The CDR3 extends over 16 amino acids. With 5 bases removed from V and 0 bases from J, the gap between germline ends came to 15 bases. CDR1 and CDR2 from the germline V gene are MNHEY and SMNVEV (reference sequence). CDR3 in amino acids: CASSPHTTQSTDTQYF. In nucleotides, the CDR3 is TGTGCCAGCAGTCCACACACAACACAAAGCACAGATACGCAGTATTTT.